This T cell receptor (beta chain) was identified in a study of blood T cell repertoires in COVID-19. Study-level background: Sites in the United States, Italy and Spain provided acute and convalescent COVID-19 samples. Sources were T cells, B-cell-depleted T cells, or PBMCs; the material itself was cDNA or gDNA.

Germline CDR1 SGDLS, CDR2 YYNGEE. With V trimmed by 2 bases and J by 1 base, 4 bases remained unmatched. The CDR3 covers 15 residues. Original processing notes: Nucleated cell counts were estimated from reference gene primer amplification. The data were produced by immunoSEQ multiplex PCR, yet TCRdb's version contains in-frame clones alone and is incomplete. The V and J calls and the clone size are those of that table, but D and trimming were determined from the DNA. The sample yields roughly 150,000 clones, approximately 80% seen once. The source material was peripheral blood. This TCR was sampled from a woman aged 50 to 65 in a cohort sampled during active or convalescent COVID-19. The gene calls are TRBV9 and TRBJ2-3; 7 bases fit TRBD2. In DNA, the CDR3 is TGTGCCAGCAGCGTCTGGGCGGGGGGCACAGATACGCAGTATTTT. Protein sequence: CASSVWAGGTDTQYF.